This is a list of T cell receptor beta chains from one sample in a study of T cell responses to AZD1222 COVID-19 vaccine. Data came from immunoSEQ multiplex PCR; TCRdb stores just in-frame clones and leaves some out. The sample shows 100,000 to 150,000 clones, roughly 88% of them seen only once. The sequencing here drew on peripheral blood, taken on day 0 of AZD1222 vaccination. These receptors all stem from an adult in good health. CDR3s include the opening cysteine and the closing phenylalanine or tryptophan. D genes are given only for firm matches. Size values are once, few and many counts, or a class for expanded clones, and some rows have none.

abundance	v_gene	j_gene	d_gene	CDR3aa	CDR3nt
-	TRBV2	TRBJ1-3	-	CASKVGAGNTIYF	TGTGCCAGCAAAGTTGGGGCTGGAAACACCATATATTTT
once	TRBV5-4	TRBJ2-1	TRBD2	CASSGTVSGREDDEQFF	TGTGCCAGCAGCGGGACAGTTAGCGGGAGAGAGGACGATGAGCAGTTCTTC
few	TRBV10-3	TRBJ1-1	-	CAIQENTEAFF	TGTGCCATCCAAGAAAACACTGAAGCTTTCTTT
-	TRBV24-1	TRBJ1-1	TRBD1	CATGRTGPNTEAFF	TGTGCCACCGGCAGGACAGGACCTAACACTGAAGCTTTCTTT
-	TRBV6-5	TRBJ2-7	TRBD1	CASSYSRGLPAEQYF	TGTGCCAGCAGTTATTCCAGGGGGCTCCCCGCCGAGCAGTACTTC
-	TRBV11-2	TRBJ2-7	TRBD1	CASSWTGDNSYEQYF	TGTGCCAGCAGCTGGACAGGGGATAACTCCTACGAGCAGTACTTC
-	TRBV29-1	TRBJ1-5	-	CSGMGQPGGPQHF	TGCAGCGGTATGGGGCAGCCTGGGGGGCCCCAGCATTTT
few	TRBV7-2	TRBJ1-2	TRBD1	CASSSLRQGGYGYTF	TGTGCCAGCAGCTCTCTTAGACAGGGAGGCTATGGCTACACCTTC
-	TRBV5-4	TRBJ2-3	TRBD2	CASSLTGWAGGGDTQYF	TGTGCCAGCAGCCTTACCGGGTGGGCGGGAGGTGGAGATACGCAGTATTTT
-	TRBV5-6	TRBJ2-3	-	CASSLFAGSDTQYF	TGTGCCAGCAGCTTGTTCGCGGGGTCAGATACGCAGTATTTT
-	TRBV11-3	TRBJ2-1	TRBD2	CASSLGQTSGRSNEQFF	TGTGCCAGCAGCTTGGGTCAGACTAGCGGGAGATCCAATGAGCAGTTCTTC
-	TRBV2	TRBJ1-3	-	CASSSGFAGVSGNTIYF	TGTGCCAGCAGTTCAGGATTCGCGGGGGTCTCTGGAAACACCATATATTTT